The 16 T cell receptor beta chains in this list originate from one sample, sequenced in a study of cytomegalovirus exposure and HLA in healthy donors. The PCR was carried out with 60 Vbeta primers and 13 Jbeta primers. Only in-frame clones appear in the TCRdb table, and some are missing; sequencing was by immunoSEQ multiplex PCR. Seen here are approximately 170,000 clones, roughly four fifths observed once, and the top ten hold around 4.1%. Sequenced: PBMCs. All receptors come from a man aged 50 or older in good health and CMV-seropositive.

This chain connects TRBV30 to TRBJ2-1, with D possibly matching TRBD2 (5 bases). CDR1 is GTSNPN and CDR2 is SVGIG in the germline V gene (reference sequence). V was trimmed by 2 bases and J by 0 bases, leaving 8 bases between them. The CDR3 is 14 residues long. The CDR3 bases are TGTGCCTGGAGTCCGGGAAGCTCCTACAATGAGCAGTTCTTC. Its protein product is CAWSPGSSYNEQFF.

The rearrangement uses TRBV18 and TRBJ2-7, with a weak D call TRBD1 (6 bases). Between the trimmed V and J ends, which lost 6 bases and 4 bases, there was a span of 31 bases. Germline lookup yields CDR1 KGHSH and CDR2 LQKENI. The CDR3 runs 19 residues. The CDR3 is CASSHTGFVVYRNQYEQYF. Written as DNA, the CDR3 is TGTGCCAGCTCGCACACAGGGTTTGTGGTGTATCGAAACCAATACGAGCAGTACTTC.

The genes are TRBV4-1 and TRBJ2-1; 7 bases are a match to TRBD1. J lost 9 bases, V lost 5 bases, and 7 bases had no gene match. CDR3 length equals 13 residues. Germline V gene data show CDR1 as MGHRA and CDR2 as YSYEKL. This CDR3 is CASSLGQLSEQFF. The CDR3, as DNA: TGCGCCAGCAGCTTGGGACAGTTGAGTGAGCAGTTCTTC.

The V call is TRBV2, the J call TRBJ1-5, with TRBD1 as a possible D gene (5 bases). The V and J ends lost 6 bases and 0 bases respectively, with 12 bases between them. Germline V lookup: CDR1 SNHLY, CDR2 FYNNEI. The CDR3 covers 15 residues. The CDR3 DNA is TGTGCCAGCAGCGCAGGGAGGGCTAGCAATCAGCCCCAGCATTTT. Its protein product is CASSAGRASNQPQHF.

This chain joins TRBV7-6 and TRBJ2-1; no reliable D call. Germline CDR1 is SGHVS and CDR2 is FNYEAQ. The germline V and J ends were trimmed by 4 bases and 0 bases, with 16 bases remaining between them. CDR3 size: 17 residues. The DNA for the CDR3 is TGTGCCAGCAGCTCCCGTGTTCGCGGTGGCTCCTACAATGAGCAGTTCTTC. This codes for CASSSRVRGGSYNEQFF.

The DNA for the CDR3 is TGTGCCAGCAAATACAGATATCTGAACACCGGGGAGCTGTTTTTT. Protein sequence: CASKYRYLNTGELFF. The gene calls are TRBV6-5 and TRBJ2-2; D uncertain. The germline gives CDR1 MNHEY, CDR2 SVGAGI. The V end lost 7 bases, the J end lost 1 base, and 13 bases lay between the germline ends. The CDR3 is made up of 15 amino acids.

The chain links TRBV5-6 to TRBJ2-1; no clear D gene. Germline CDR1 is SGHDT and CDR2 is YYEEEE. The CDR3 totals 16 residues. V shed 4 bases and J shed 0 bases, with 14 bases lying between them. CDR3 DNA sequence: TGTGCCAGCAGCCCCGAGTTATTCCGCTCCTACAATGAGCAGTTCTTC. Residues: CASSPELFRSYNEQFF.

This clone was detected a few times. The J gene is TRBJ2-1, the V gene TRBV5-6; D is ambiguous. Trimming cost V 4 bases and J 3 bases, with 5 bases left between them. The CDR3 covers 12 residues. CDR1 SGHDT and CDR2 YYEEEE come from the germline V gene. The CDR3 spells CASSLSYNEQFF. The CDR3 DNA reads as TGTGCCAGCAGCCTAAGCTACAATGAGCAGTTCTTC.

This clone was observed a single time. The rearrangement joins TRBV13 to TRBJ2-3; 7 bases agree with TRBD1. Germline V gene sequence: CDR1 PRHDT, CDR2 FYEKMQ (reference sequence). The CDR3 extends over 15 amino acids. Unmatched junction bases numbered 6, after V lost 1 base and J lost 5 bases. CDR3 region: CASSLVVAGGDTQYF. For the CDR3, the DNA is TGTGCCAGCAGCTTAGTGGTGGCAGGGGGAGATACGCAGTATTTT. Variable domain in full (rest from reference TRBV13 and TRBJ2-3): AAGVIQSPRHLIKEKRETATLKCYPIPRHDTVYWYQQGPGQDPQFLISFYEKMQSDKGSIPDRFSAQQFSDYHSELNMSSLELGDSALYFCASSLVVAGGDTQYFGPGTRLTVL.

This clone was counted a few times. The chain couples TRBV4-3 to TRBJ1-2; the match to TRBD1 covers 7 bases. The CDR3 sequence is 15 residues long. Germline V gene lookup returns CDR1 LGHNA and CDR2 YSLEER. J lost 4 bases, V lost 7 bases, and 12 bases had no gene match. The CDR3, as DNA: TGCGCCAGCAACGAACAATGGACAGGAGCCTATGGCTACACCTTC. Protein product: CASNEQWTGAYGYTF.

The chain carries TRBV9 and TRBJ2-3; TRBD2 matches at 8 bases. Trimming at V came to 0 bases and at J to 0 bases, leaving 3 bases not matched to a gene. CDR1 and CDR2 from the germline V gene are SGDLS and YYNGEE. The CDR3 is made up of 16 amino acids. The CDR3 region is CASSVEPGGSTDTQYF. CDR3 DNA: TGTGCCAGCAGCGTAGAACCGGGAGGGAGCACAGATACGCAGTATTTT.

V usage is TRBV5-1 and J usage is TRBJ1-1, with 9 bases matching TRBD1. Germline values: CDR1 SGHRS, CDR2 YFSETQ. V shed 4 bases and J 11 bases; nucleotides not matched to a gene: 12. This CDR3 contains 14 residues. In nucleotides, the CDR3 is TGCGCCAGCAGCCGACAGGGGGATCTGAGTACGGCTTTCTTT. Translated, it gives CASSRQGDLSTAFF.

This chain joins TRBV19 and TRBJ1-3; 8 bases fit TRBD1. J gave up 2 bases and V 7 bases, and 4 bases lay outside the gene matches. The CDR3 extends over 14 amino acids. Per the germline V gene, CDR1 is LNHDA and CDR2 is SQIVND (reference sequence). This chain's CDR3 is CASTPDRAGNTIYF. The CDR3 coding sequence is TGTGCCAGTACCCCGGACAGGGCTGGAAACACCATATATTTT.

The CDR3 DNA follows: TGTGCCAGCAGTTACGAGAGGGCCCGGGGCTACACCTTC. This translates into CASSYERARGYTF. The chain carries TRBV6-5 and TRBJ1-2; D remains unclear. The V and J ends lost 2 bases and 8 bases respectively, with 12 bases between them. Per the germline V gene, CDR1 is MNHEY and CDR2 is SVGAGI. The CDR3 loop spans 13 amino acids.

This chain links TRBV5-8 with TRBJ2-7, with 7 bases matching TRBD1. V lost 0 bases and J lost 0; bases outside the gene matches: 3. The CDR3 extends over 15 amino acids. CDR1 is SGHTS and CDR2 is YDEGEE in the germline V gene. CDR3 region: CASSLAGDSSYEQYF. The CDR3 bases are TGTGCCAGCAGCTTGGCCGGGGACAGCTCCTACGAGCAGTACTTC.

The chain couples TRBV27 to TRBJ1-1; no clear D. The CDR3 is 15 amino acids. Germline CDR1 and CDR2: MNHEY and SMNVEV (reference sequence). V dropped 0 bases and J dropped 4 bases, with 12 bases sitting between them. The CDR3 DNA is TGTGCCAGCAGTTTATCTGCAGGTAGTAGCACTGAAGCTTTCTTT. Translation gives CASSLSAGSSTEAFF.